This is a list of T cell receptor beta chains from one sample in a study of metastatic and nonmetastatic thyroid tumors. MiXCR reprocessed the PCR reads for TCRdb. The table records about 38,000 clones, about 25% of them present only once. Sequenced material: blood. Receptors originate from a female donor with papillary thyroid cancer or a benign thyroid nodule (not recorded which). Some clones in this sample may be carry-over from other donors' samples. Both conserved end residues are part of each CDR3. Each record gives: D gene, J gene, V gene, clone size, CDR3 protein, CDR3 DNA. D genes are given only for firm matches. Size is stated for part of the rows, as once, few or many counts, or as a class when the clone is expanded.

d_call: NA; j_call: TRBJ2-2; v_call: TRBV5-1; clone_size: many; cdr3_aa: CASRPGQMMGELFF; cdr3_nt: TGCGCCAGCCGACCGGGGCAAATGATGGGGGAGCTGTTTTTT
d_call: TRBD1; j_call: TRBJ2-2; v_call: TRBV5-1; clone_size: NA; cdr3_aa: CASSLVGTGTSVELFF; cdr3_nt: TGCGCCAGCAGCTTGGTTGGGACAGGGACAAGCGTGGAGCTGTTTTTT
d_call: NA; j_call: TRBJ1-1; v_call: TRBV28; clone_size: few; cdr3_aa: CASSLLCGHTEAFF; cdr3_nt: TGTGCCAGCAGTTTATTGTGTGGGCACACTGAAGCTTTCTTT
d_call: NA; j_call: TRBJ1-4; v_call: TRBV30; clone_size: NA; cdr3_aa: CAWSTTGATNEKLFF; cdr3_nt: TGTGCCTGGAGTACAACAGGCGCCACTAATGAAAAACTGTTTTTT
d_call: TRBD2; j_call: TRBJ2-1; v_call: TRBV10-3; clone_size: few; cdr3_aa: CALGTSTWGQFF; cdr3_nt: TGTGCCCTGGGGACTAGTACATGGGGGCAGTTCTTC
d_call: NA; j_call: TRBJ2-7; v_call: TRBV29-1; clone_size: many; cdr3_aa: CSVGGQGAYEQYF; cdr3_nt: TGCAGCGTTGGAGGGCAGGGAGCCTACGAGCAGTACTTC
d_call: TRBD2; j_call: TRBJ2-7; v_call: TRBV6-1; clone_size: NA; cdr3_aa: CASIASVGGRAFEQYF; cdr3_nt: TGTGCCAGCATCGCAAGCGTGGGCGGGAGGGCCTTCGAGCAGTACTTC
d_call: NA; j_call: TRBJ2-7; v_call: TRBV20-1; clone_size: once; cdr3_aa: CSATQGGLGDEQYF; cdr3_nt: TGCAGTGCTACCCAGGGGGGGCTCGGGGACGAGCAGTACTTC
d_call: TRBD2; j_call: TRBJ2-1; v_call: TRBV12-3/TRBV12-4; clone_size: medium-sized; cdr3_aa: CASSPSGSNSEQFF; cdr3_nt: TGTGCCAGCAGCCCTAGCGGGAGTAATAGTGAGCAGTTCTTC
d_call: TRBD1; j_call: TRBJ2-7; v_call: TRBV7-6; clone_size: NA; cdr3_aa: CASSPEATGNYEQYF; cdr3_nt: TGTGCCAGCAGCCCAGAGGCGACAGGGAACTACGAGCAGTACTTC
d_call: TRBD1; j_call: TRBJ1-3; v_call: TRBV7-8; clone_size: NA; cdr3_aa: CASSYPIQGYGNTIYF; cdr3_nt: TGTGCCAGCAGTTACCCGATACAGGGGTACGGAAACACCATATATTTT
d_call: NA; j_call: TRBJ1-5; v_call: TRBV6-2/TRBV6-3; clone_size: few; cdr3_aa: CASRPGGLLNQHQHF; cdr3_nt: TGTGCCAGCAGACCGGGGGGTCTACTAAATCAGCACCAGCATTTT
d_call: NA; j_call: TRBJ2-7; v_call: TRBV5-5; clone_size: NA; cdr3_aa: CASSLDASTASYEQYF; cdr3_nt: TGTGCCAGCAGCTTGGATGCCAGCACGGCCTCCTACGAGCAGTACTTC
d_call: NA; j_call: TRBJ1-3; v_call: TRBV12-3/TRBV12-4; clone_size: NA; cdr3_aa: CASSSYRGAGNTIYF; cdr3_nt: TGTGCCAGCAGTTCGTACCGGGGGGCTGGAAACACCATATATTTT
d_call: NA; j_call: TRBJ2-5; v_call: TRBV10-3; clone_size: many; cdr3_aa: CAISDSASRQETQYF; cdr3_nt: TGTGCCATCAGTGACTCGGCCTCCCGCCAAGAGACCCAGTACTTC
d_call: NA; j_call: TRBJ2-2; v_call: TRBV7-6; clone_size: many; cdr3_aa: CASNPGSAGELFF; cdr3_nt: TGTGCCAGCAACCCAGGTTCTGCCGGGGAGCTGTTTTTT
d_call: NA; j_call: TRBJ2-1; v_call: TRBV20-1; clone_size: NA; cdr3_aa: CSASLGAGDEQFF; cdr3_nt: TGCAGTGCTAGCTTGGGAGCGGGCGATGAGCAGTTCTTC
d_call: TRBD1; j_call: TRBJ1-5; v_call: TRBV19; clone_size: few; cdr3_aa: CASSVTGVVTGPQHF; cdr3_nt: TGTGCCAGCAGTGTTACAGGGGTCGTAACCGGGCCCCAGCATTTT
d_call: TRBD2; j_call: TRBJ2-7; v_call: TRBV4-1; clone_size: NA; cdr3_aa: CASSRLAGSSYEQYF; cdr3_nt: TGCGCCAGCAGCCGACTAGCGGGAAGCTCCTACGAGCAGTACTTC
d_call: TRBD1; j_call: TRBJ1-2; v_call: TRBV2; clone_size: many; cdr3_aa: CASSELDREVGYTF; cdr3_nt: TGTGCCAGCAGTGAATTGGACAGGGAGGTTGGCTACACCTTC
d_call: TRBD2; j_call: TRBJ2-7; v_call: TRBV3-1; clone_size: once; cdr3_aa: CASSRLAGYYEQYF; cdr3_nt: TGTGCCAGCAGCCGACTAGCGGGATACTACGAGCAGTACTTC
d_call: NA; j_call: TRBJ2-2; v_call: TRBV6-1; clone_size: medium-sized; cdr3_aa: CASNRDASTGELFF; cdr3_nt: TGTGCCAGCAACCGGGATGCGAGCACCGGGGAGCTGTTTTTT